Each of the 26 T cell receptor beta chains below was sequenced from the same sample in a study of cytomegalovirus exposure and HLA in healthy donors (dated by TCRdb to 2016 to 2017). Library prep was done by the immunoSEQ multiplex PCR assay. A mixture of 60 forward primers for TCR Vbeta segments and 13 reverse primers for TCR Jbeta segments was used in the multiplex PCR. In TCRdb, the immuneACCESS table is reduced to in-frame sequences with V and J assigned. These tables do not hold every clone; where another copy was compared, an unresolved V gene accounts for under half, and the others remain unexplained. A total of roughly 120,000 clones appear in this sample, about 72% of them only once. Roughly 1.6% of the sample goes to the ten largest clones. Sequencing was done on a sample of PBMCs. All receptors come from a man aged 25-45 years in good health and CMV-seropositive.

This clone was detected once. This chain uses TRBV6-5 with TRBJ1-4; the D gene is possibly TRBD1 (5 bases). CDR3 length: 14 residues. Germline loops: CDR1 MNHEY, CDR2 SVGAGI. Trimming removed 7 bases from V and 5 bases from J, with 14 bases in between. The CDR3 DNA reads TGTGCCAGCACCACGTCGGGACTCAATGAAAAACTGTTTTTT. Translating it yields CASTTSGLNEKLFF.

The V and J genes are TRBV4-3 and TRBJ2-3; 10 bases map to TRBD1. Germline V gene sequence: CDR1 LGHNA, CDR2 YSLEER. CDR3 length: 19 amino acids. Trimming took 4 bases from V and 2 from J; bases not matched to a gene: 15. The CDR3 reads CASSRRVTGGERNTDTQYF. Written as DNA, the CDR3 is TGCGCCAGCAGCCGGAGGGTGACAGGGGGCGAGCGGAACACAGATACGCAGTATTTT.

V usage is TRBV5-1 and J usage is TRBJ2-1; 8 bases match TRBD2. This CDR3 spans 17 amino acids. Germline CDR1 reads SGHRS; CDR2 reads YFSETQ. J was trimmed by 0 bases and V by 0 bases; bases with no gene match: 5. This CDR3 is CASSLGLAGLSYNEQFF. DNA for the CDR3: TGCGCCAGCAGCTTGGGGCTAGCGGGTCTCTCCTACAATGAGCAGTTCTTC.

The chain links TRBV7-2 to TRBJ2-7; TRBD2 is a possible D gene (5 bases). The V end was cut by 5 bases, the J end by 6 bases, with 20 bases between. Germline assignment: CDR1 SGHTA and CDR2 FQGNSA. This CDR3 has 15 residues. CDR3 DNA sequence: TGTGCCAGCAGCGAGAGGAGGCGCGTCGGGGTCGAGCAGTACTTC. It is translated as CASSERRRVGVEQYF.

This clone is a singleton in its sample. V and J are TRBV10-3 and TRBJ2-7; perhaps TRBD2 as D (6 bases). V gave up 4 bases and J gave up 0 bases, with 13 bases separating them. The CDR3 totals 15 residues. Germline CDR1 and CDR2: ENHRY and SYGVKD. Written as DNA, the CDR3 is TGTGCCATCAGTGGGGGGGAGTTGGGCTCCTACGAGCAGTACTTC. Its protein product is CAISGGELGSYEQYF.

There are a few counts of this clone. The CDR3 DNA is TGCGCCAGCAGCCTGGGAAGAGCGGGAAGCTCCTACAATGAGCAGTTCTTC. Protein product: CASSLGRAGSSYNEQFF. This sequence joins TRBV4-1 and TRBJ2-1; 7 nucleotides agree with TRBD2. The germline CDR1 and CDR2 sequences are MGHRA and YSYEKL. J gave up 0 bases and V 4 bases, and 9 bases lay outside the gene matches. The CDR3 sequence is 17 residues long.

The chain joins TRBV9 to TRBJ1-4, with no clear D. The germline V gene encodes CDR1 SGDLS and CDR2 YYNGEE. The CDR3 contains 15 residues. The V and J ends lost 4 bases and 10 bases respectively, with 20 bases between them. CDR3 coding DNA: TGTGCCAGCAGCTCGGAGGCGGTCCGGCGGTCAAAACTGTTTTTT. Translation gives CASSSEAVRRSKLFF.

The chain recombines TRBV5-1 with TRBJ2-3; tentatively, D is TRBD2 (6 bases). The CDR3 is 17 amino acids. Trimming cost V 2 bases and J 0 bases, with 16 bases left between them. Germline V gene sequence: CDR1 SGHRS, CDR2 YFSETQ. CDR3 bases: TGCGCCAGCAGCTTAAGGAGGGCGGGTACTAGCACAGATACGCAGTATTTT. It is translated as CASSLRRAGTSTDTQYF.

The chain couples TRBV6-1 to TRBJ2-7; the match to TRBD1 covers 7 bases. The germline CDR1 and CDR2 sequences are MNHNS and SASEGT. V shed 4 bases and J 0 bases; nucleotides not matched to a gene: 9. The CDR3 has 16 residues. The CDR3 here is CASSVHRGPSSYEQYF. The CDR3 nucleotides read TGTGCCAGCAGTGTTCACAGGGGCCCGAGCTCCTACGAGCAGTACTTC.

The chain links TRBV9 to TRBJ1-3; 12 nucleotides agree with TRBD1. From germline, CDR1 is SGDLS and CDR2 YYNGEE. The V gene end was trimmed by 3 bases and the J gene end by 3 bases; junction bases not matched to a gene: 7. The CDR3 length is 17 residues. CDR3 region: CASSASGTGGYGNTIYF. CDR3 bases: TGTGCCAGCAGCGCCTCCGGGACAGGGGGCTATGGAAACACCATATATTTT. The whole variable domain, filled in from reference TRBV9 and TRBJ1-3, reads DSGVTQTPKHLITATGQRVTLRCSPRSGDLSVYWYQQSLDQGLQFLIQYYNGEERAKGNILERFSAQQFPDLHSELNLSSLELGDSALYFCASSASGTGGYGNTIYFGEGSWLTVV.

The chain employs TRBV28 and TRBJ2-1, with 11 bases matching TRBD2. This CDR3 is 16 amino acids long. Germline-derived CDR1 and CDR2 are MDHEN and SYDVKM. J lost 5 bases, V lost 3 bases, and 6 bases had no gene match. DNA of the CDR3: TGTGCCAGCAGTTTCTTGGGGACTAGCGGCCACAATGAGCAGTTCTTC. Its protein product is CASSFLGTSGHNEQFF.

This clone was detected only a few times. The DNA of the CDR3 is TGTGCCTCCCAAAGGGGCGAGGGGGCGCGGAACGAGCAGTACTTC. This sequence encodes CASQRGEGARNEQYF. The V gene is TRBV6-5, the J gene TRBJ2-7; 7 nucleotides agree with TRBD1. Per germline, CDR1 MNHEY and CDR2 SVGAGI. This CDR3 contains 15 residues. The junction had 18 bases not matched to a gene; V was cut back by 11 bases and J by 5 bases.

The rearrangement links TRBV6-6 to TRBJ2-7, with TRBD1 matching 9 bases. This CDR3 region has 15 residues. J was trimmed by 1 base and V by 6 bases; bases with no gene match: 7. Germline V gene lookup returns CDR1 MNHNY and CDR2 SVGAGI (reference sequence). The CDR3 protein is CASRRGQGLSYEQYF. In DNA form, the CDR3 reads TGTGCCAGCAGACGAGGACAGGGGCTGTCCTACGAGCAGTACTTC.

This chain links TRBV18 with TRBJ1-1; 9 positions agree with TRBD1. The germline V gene encodes CDR1 KGHSH and CDR2 LQKENI. The CDR3 is 17 residues long. The ends lost 3 bases at V and 4 bases at J; junction bases unmatched: 12. The CDR3 DNA is TGTGCCAGCTCACCTTTTCCGGGACAGGGATTTTTCACTGAAGCTTTCTTT. It specifies CASSPFPGQGFFTEAFF.

The rearrangement links TRBV5-1 to TRBJ1-2; 10 bases match TRBD1. Germline V gives CDR1 SGHRS, CDR2 YFSETQ. The CDR3 spans 14 residues. Trimming cost V 4 bases and J 7 bases; bases outside gene matches: 7. The CDR3 loop reads CASSPGQGGSGYTF. For the CDR3, the DNA is TGCGCCAGCAGCCCAGGACAGGGGGGATCTGGCTACACCTTC.

The chain uses TRBV2 and TRBJ1-5, with a tentative D call TRBD1 (6 bases). This CDR3 spans 14 amino acids. CDR1 SNHLY and CDR2 FYNNEI come from the germline V gene. V lost 7 bases to trimming and J lost 4 bases, with 14 bases between them. CDR3 in DNA: TGTGCCAGCACCTACACCCAGGGGAATCAGCCCCAGCATTTT. Residues: CASTYTQGNQPQHF. Variable domain in full (rest from reference TRBV2 and TRBJ1-5): EPEVTQTPSHQVTQMGQEVILRCVPISNHLYFYWYRQILGQKVEFLVSFYNNEISEKSEIFDDQFSVERPDGSNFTLKIRSTKLEDSAMYFCASTYTQGNQPQHFGDGTRLSIL.

V gene TRBV29-1 combines with J gene TRBJ2-7; the match to TRBD2 covers 8 bases. The CDR3 sequence is 16 residues long. The J segment lost 3 bases and the V segment lost 1 base, leaving 11 bases of the junction unmatched. CDR1 and CDR2 (germline): SQVTM, ANQGSEA. DNA of the CDR3: TGCAGCGTTGAAGTCCCAAGCGGGAGCCGCCTCTACGAGCAGTACTTC. Translation gives CSVEVPSGSRLYEQYF.

The chain carries TRBV7-2 and TRBJ2-5; 8 bases agree with TRBD2. CDR1 is SGHTA, CDR2 FQGNSA, per germline. There are 15 residues in the CDR3. Losses at the gene ends were 3 bases for V and 5 bases for J; bases not matched to a gene: 8. The CDR3 nucleotides are TGTGCCAGCAGCTTTAGCGGGACCGGCGGGGAGACCCAGTACTTC. Protein sequence: CASSFSGTGGETQYF.

The rearrangement joins TRBV6-5 to TRBJ1-5; D gene unclear. V gave up 0 bases and J gave up 4 bases, with 4 bases separating them. Germline lookup yields CDR1 MNHEY and CDR2 SVGAGI. This CDR3 has 13 residues. In nucleotides, the CDR3 is TGTGCCAGCAGTTACTCCAATAATCAGCCCCAGCATTTT. Translation: CASSYSNNQPQHF.

The chain joins TRBV2 to TRBJ2-3, with 11 nucleotides matching TRBD2. Germline V lookup: CDR1 SNHLY, CDR2 FYNNEI. The CDR3 extends over 22 amino acids. With V trimmed by 8 bases and J by 5 bases, 30 bases remained unmatched. CDR3 sequence (DNA): TGTGCCAGCCGTGGGACAGGGCTGTTACATAGACTAGCGGGATCGCGGAAAGATACGCAGTATTTT. Its protein is CASRGTGLLHRLAGSRKDTQYF. The complete variable domain, with remaining parts taken from reference TRBV2 and TRBJ2-3, reads EPEVTQTPSHQVTQMGQEVILRCVPISNHLYFYWYRQILGQKVEFLVSFYNNEISEKSEIFDDQFSVERPDGSNFTLKIRSTKLEDSAMYFCASRGTGLLHRLAGSRKDTQYFGPGTRLTVL.

This clone was seen a handful of times. This chain links TRBV25-1 with TRBJ1-4, with 8 bases identical to TRBD1. From germline, CDR1 is MGHDK and CDR2 SYGVNS. The CDR3 loop spans 13 amino acids. V shed 6 bases, J shed 11 bases, and the junction held 8 bases outside the gene matches. In nucleotides, the CDR3 is TGTGCCAGCAGAACGACAGGGGCAGGCAAACTGTTTTTT. Protein sequence: CASRTTGAGKLFF.

This clone has a handful of counts. The chain carries TRBV6-1 and TRBJ2-7, with D perhaps TRBD1 (6 bases). Germline lookup yields CDR1 MNHNS and CDR2 SASEGT. V shed 6 bases and J shed 9 bases, with 15 bases lying between them. The CDR3 consists of 12 residues. In DNA form, the CDR3 reads TGTGCCAGCAGCGCGTCCTTGGGGGCGCAGTACTTC. It encodes CASSASLGAQYF.

The chain combines TRBV5-1 with TRBJ1-2; the D gene is possibly TRBD1 (6 bases). Germline-derived CDR1 and CDR2 are SGHRS and YFSETQ. V dropped 4 bases and J dropped 6 bases, with 19 bases sitting between them. The CDR3 consists of 15 residues. The CDR3 loop is CASSPIQGASDGYTF. In DNA, the CDR3 is TGCGCCAGCAGCCCAATACAGGGAGCAAGCGATGGCTACACCTTC.

The chain joins TRBV27 to TRBJ1-5, with D tentatively TRBD1 (6 bases). CDR1 is MNHEY, CDR2 SMNVEV, per germline (reference sequence). Trimming pared 0 bases from V and 0 bases from J, leaving 18 bases between. The CDR3 length is 19 residues. The CDR3 DNA sequence: TGTGCCAGCAGTTTATCGATGGGGGCCAGGCTCGATAGCAATCAGCCCCAGCATTTT. This codes for CASSLSMGARLDSNQPQHF.

This rearrangement joins TRBV21-1 to TRBJ1-1. TRBV21-1 is designated a pseudogene. There are 14 residues in the CDR3. This chain's CDR3 is CASSKRRDYTEAFF. The CDR3 DNA follows: TGTGCCAGCAGCAAACGGCGGGATTACACTGAAGCTTTCTTT.

The V gene is TRBV7-2, the J gene TRBJ1-5, with a possible D match to TRBD1 (5 bases). V lost 3 bases and J 1 base, leaving 10 bases between the germline ends. Germline loops: CDR1 SGHTA, CDR2 FQGNSA. The CDR3 length is 15 residues. This CDR3 is CASSFWGVSNQPQHF. The CDR3 nucleotides are TGTGCCAGCAGCTTTTGGGGGGTAAGCAATCAGCCCCAGCATTTT.